Detailed here is one TCR beta chain. This entry comes from a study of blood T cell repertoires in COVID-19. The germline V and J ends were trimmed by 5 bases and 6 bases, with 20 bases remaining between them. The germline V gene encodes CDR1 SEHNR and CDR2 FQNEAQ (reference sequence). The CDR3 contains 15 residues. Using immunoSEQ multiplex PCR, the repertoire was profiled, and TCRdb retains in-frame clones only, with some absent. The repertoire consists of roughly 250,000 clones, with approximately 86% occurring once and the leading ten covering 4.9%. The chain carries TRBV7-9 and TRBJ2-7, with D perhaps matching TRBD2 (6 bases). Sequencing was done on a sample of peripheral blood. The sequence came from a woman of 80 years or more with active or convalescent COVID-19. CDR3 in DNA: TGTGCCAGCAGCCTAGAACCCGGGAGACGGGCCGAGCAGTACTTC. Its translation is CASSLEPGRRAEQYF.